The rows below give T cell receptor beta chains drawn from one sample of a study of read filtering for tumor transcriptome and immune sequencing. Via MiXCR, TCRdb re-called the reads, giving one row per CDR3 protein. The table records roughly 60,000 distinct CDR3 sequences, 20% to 25% of them present only once. Input material: a population of CD138-negative cells sorted from bone marrow. The receptors come from a donor aged 40 or over with multiple myeloma. Both conserved end residues are part of each CDR3. D genes are given only for firm matches. Clone sizes are shown as once, few, many, or a class for an expanded clone.

d_gene: TRBD2; abundance: many; j_gene: TRBJ2-1; v_gene: TRBV4-1; CDR3nt: TGCGCCAGCAGCCAAGGGGGAGGGAACAATGAGCAGTTCTTC; CDR3aa: CASSQGGGNNEQFF
d_gene: .; abundance: few; j_gene: TRBJ2-1; v_gene: TRBV7-3; CDR3nt: TGTGCCAGCAGCTTAGAAGGTAGTGAGCAGTTCTTC; CDR3aa: CASSLEGSEQFF
d_gene: .; abundance: many; j_gene: TRBJ2-4; v_gene: TRBV28; CDR3nt: TGTGCCAGCAGTTTAGTACAGACCCTCGGCATTCAGTACTTC; CDR3aa: CASSLVQTLGIQYF
d_gene: TRBD1; abundance: many; j_gene: TRBJ2-6; v_gene: TRBV28; CDR3nt: TGTGCCAGTCGGACAGGGGGGAACTCTGGGGCCAACGTCCTGACTTTC; CDR3aa: CASRTGGNSGANVLTF
d_gene: TRBD1; abundance: few; j_gene: TRBJ1-5; v_gene: TRBV19; CDR3nt: TGTGCCAGCAGGAACGGGAGGGGGCGCGAGCCCCAGCATTTT; CDR3aa: CASRNGRGREPQHF
d_gene: TRBD2; abundance: many; j_gene: TRBJ2-1; v_gene: TRBV7-9; CDR3nt: TGTGCCAGCAGCCATTTGACTAGCGGGAGGACCCCAGATCCCTACAATGAGCAGTTCTTC; CDR3aa: CASSHLTSGRTPDPYNEQFF
d_gene: .; abundance: many; j_gene: TRBJ2-7; v_gene: TRBV20-1; CDR3nt: TGCAGTGCTCAGTCCGCTCTTGGGGGTTACGAGCAGTACTTC; CDR3aa: CSAQSALGGYEQYF
d_gene: .; abundance: many; j_gene: TRBJ2-1; v_gene: TRBV5-1; CDR3nt: TGCGCCAGCAGCTTGGCCATATGGAATTCCTACAATGAGCAGTTCTTC; CDR3aa: CASSLAIWNSYNEQFF
d_gene: .; abundance: many; j_gene: TRBJ2-4; v_gene: TRBV24-1; CDR3nt: TGTGCCACCAGTGATTTTATAGGGGCGAAGGGTCTAGCCAAAAACATTCAGTACTTC; CDR3aa: CATSDFIGAKGLAKNIQYF
d_gene: .; abundance: few; j_gene: TRBJ2-1; v_gene: TRBV24-1; CDR3nt: TGTGCCACCAGTGTCAGCGTCCCTAGCTCCTACAATGAGCAGTTCTTC; CDR3aa: CATSVSVPSSYNEQFF
d_gene: .; abundance: many; j_gene: TRBJ2-3; v_gene: TRBV7-9; CDR3nt: TGTGCCAGCAGCTCAACGCACACAGATACGCAGTATTTT; CDR3aa: CASSSTHTDTQYF
d_gene: .; abundance: many; j_gene: TRBJ2-7; v_gene: TRBV28; CDR3nt: TGTGCCAGTTGGTCTGGAACCTACGAGCAGTACTTC; CDR3aa: CASWSGTYEQYF
d_gene: .; abundance: many; j_gene: TRBJ2-5; v_gene: TRBV20-1; CDR3nt: TGCAGTGTGGGGGGCCAAGAGACCCAGTACTTC; CDR3aa: CSVGGQETQYF
d_gene: .; abundance: many; j_gene: TRBJ2-1; v_gene: TRBV11-2; CDR3nt: TGTGCCAGCAGCCGGGTGGGGGGCAGGTACAATGAGCAGTTCTTC; CDR3aa: CASSRVGGRYNEQFF
d_gene: .; abundance: many; j_gene: TRBJ2-1; v_gene: TRBV18; CDR3nt: TGTGCCAGCTCACCACCGGGGGGCGGGAGCTATGAGCAGTTCTTC; CDR3aa: CASSPPGGGSYEQFF